This entry features one T cell receptor beta chain sequence. The antigen remains undetermined. The data derive from a study of graft-versus-host responses after intestinal transplantation. Study conclusions and caveats: Clonal ratios of graft-versus-host to host-versus-graft in allografts were high for patients exhibiting graft-donor T cell macrochimerism.

Using immunoSEQ multiplex PCR, the repertoire was profiled, and TCRdb retains in-frame clones only, with some absent. The sample includes 98,000 or so clones, more than 85% of them seen just once. This material consisted of unstimulated CD4+ T cells sorted from spleen or lymph node cells, taken before intestinal transplant. This TCR was sampled from a human donor who received an intestinal transplant.

The CDR3 loop is CASKSDRFYEQYF. The CDR3, as DNA: TGTGCCAGCAAGTCGGACAGGTTCTACGAGCAGTACTTC. The rearrangement joins TRBV2 to TRBJ2-7; 7 bases map to TRBD1. This CDR3 has 13 amino acids. Trimming removed 7 bases from V and 3 bases from J; junction bases left unmatched: 6. Germline assignment: CDR1 SNHLY and CDR2 FYNNEI.